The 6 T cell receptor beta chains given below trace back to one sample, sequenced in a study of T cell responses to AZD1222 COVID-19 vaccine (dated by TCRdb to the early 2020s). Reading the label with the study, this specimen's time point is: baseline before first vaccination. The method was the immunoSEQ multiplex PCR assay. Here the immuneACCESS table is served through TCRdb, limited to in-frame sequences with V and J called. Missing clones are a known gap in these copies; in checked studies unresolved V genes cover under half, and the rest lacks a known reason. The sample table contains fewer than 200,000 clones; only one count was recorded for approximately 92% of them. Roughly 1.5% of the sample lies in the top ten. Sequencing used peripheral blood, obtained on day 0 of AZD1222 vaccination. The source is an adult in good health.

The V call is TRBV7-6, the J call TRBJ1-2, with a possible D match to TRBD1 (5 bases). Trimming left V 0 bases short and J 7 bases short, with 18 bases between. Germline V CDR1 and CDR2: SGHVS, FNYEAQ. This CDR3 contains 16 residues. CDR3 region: CASSLARVSPLSGYTF. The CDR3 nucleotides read TGTGCCAGCAGCTTAGCCAGGGTCTCCCCCCTTAGTGGCTACACCTTC.

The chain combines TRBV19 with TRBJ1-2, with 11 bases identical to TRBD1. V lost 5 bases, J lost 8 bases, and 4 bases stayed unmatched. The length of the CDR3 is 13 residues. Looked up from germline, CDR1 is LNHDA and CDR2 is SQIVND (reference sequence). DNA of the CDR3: TGTGCCAGTAGTCCTGGGACAGGGGGAGGCTACACCTTC. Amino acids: CASSPGTGGGYTF.

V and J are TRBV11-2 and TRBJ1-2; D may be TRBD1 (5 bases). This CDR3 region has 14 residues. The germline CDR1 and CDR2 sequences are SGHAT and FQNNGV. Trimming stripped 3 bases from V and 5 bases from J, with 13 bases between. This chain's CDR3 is CASSLGTGGYGYTF. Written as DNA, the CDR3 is TGTGCCAGCAGCTTGGGTACGGGGGGATATGGCTACACCTTC.

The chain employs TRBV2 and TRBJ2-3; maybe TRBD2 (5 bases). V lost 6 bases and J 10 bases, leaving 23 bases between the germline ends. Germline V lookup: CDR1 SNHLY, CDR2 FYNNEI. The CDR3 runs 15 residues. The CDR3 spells CASRQQLAAYGAQYF. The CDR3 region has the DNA TGTGCCAGCAGACAACAGCTAGCTGCCTATGGAGCGCAGTATTTT.

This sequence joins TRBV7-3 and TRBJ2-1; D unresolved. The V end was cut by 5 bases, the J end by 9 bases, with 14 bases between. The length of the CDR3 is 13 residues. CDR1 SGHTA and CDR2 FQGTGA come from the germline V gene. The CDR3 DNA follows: TGTGCCAGCAGCCCAGGCCACCCCGGTGAGCAGTTCTTC. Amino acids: CASSPGHPGEQFF.

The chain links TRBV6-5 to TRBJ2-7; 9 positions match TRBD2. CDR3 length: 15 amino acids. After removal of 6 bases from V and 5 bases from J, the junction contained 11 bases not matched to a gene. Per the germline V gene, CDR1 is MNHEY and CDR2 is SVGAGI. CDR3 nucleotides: TGTGCCAGCAGCTATGTTGTTAGCGGGGGCCACGAGCAGTACTTC. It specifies CASSYVVSGGHEQYF.